This T cell receptor (beta chain) emerged from a study of cytomegalovirus exposure and HLA in healthy donors. PCR employed 60 Vbeta and 13 Jbeta primers. Repertoires were generated with immunoSEQ multiplex PCR, while TCRdb's copy carries only in-frame clones and drops some. The sample includes 210,000 or so clones, about 83% seen only once; the top ten take more than 8.5%. V shed 3 bases, J shed 4 bases, and the junction held 12 bases outside the gene matches. CDR3 length: 18 amino acids. The germline V gene encodes CDR1 LGHNA and CDR2 YSLEER. The chain employs TRBV4-3 and TRBJ2-6, with TRBD2 matching over 7 bases. Material for sequencing was PBMCs. This clonotype originated in a woman aged 50 to 60 in good health and CMV-seropositive. Here the CDR3 reads CASSQWGGGTAGANVLTF. The CDR3 DNA follows: TGCGCCAGCAGCCAGTGGGGGGGTGGTACCGCCGGGGCCAACGTCCTGACTTTC.